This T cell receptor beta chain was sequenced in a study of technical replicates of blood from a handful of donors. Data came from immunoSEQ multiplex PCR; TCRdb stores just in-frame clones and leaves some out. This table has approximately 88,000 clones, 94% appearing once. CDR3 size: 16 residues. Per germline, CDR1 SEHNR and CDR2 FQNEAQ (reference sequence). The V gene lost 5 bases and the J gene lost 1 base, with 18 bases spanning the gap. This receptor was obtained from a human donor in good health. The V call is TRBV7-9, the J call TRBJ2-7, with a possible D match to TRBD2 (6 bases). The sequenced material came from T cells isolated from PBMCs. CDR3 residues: CASSTLLSGPSYEQYF. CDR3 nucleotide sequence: TGTGCCAGCAGCACCCTCCTCAGCGGGCCATCCTACGAGCAGTACTTC.